One and the same sample provided the 23 T cell receptor beta chains below, sequenced in a study of blood T cell repertoires in COVID-19 (TCRdb year 2020). The library was produced with the immunoSEQ multiplex PCR assay. This immuneACCESS table, as held by TCRdb, lists in-frame sequences with V and J called but not all clones. Of the missing ones, under half trace to an unresolved V gene in checked studies; the others have no known cause. The sample includes roughly 120,000 clones, with roughly 83% observed a single time. The ten most abundant clones make up approximately 3.9% of the sample. The source material was peripheral blood. The receptor source for this set is a woman at least 80 years old with acute or convalescent COVID-19.

The rearrangement joins TRBV28 to TRBJ1-2; D is perhaps TRBD1 (5 bases). Germline V gene data show CDR1 as MDHEN and CDR2 as SYDVKM. The CDR3 has 13 amino acids. V was trimmed by 5 bases and J by 2 bases, leaving 9 bases between them. The CDR3 nucleotides read TGTGCCAGCAGTCCGACAGAGAACTATGGCTACACCTTC. Residues: CASSPTENYGYTF.

This clone was recorded once. The genes are TRBV7-2 and TRBJ1-5; TRBD1 might be the D (6 bases). Germline-derived CDR1 and CDR2 are SGHTA and FQGNSA. The CDR3 sequence is 15 residues long. The ends were cut back, 1 base at V and 6 bases at J, with 13 bases in the middle. The CDR3 nucleotides read TGTGCCAGCAGCTTAGGCGGACAGCAGAGTCAGCCCCAGCATTTT. It translates to CASSLGGQQSQPQHF.

This chain connects TRBV5-1 to TRBJ2-1; maybe TRBD2 (6 bases). Germline values: CDR1 SGHRS, CDR2 YFSETQ. This CDR3 comprises 16 residues. The germline V and J ends were trimmed by 3 bases and 6 bases, with 19 bases remaining between them. The CDR3 sequence: CASSWISGRVGNEQFF. Written as DNA, the CDR3 is TGCGCCAGCAGCTGGATTAGCGGAAGGGTGGGCAATGAGCAGTTCTTC.

The V gene is TRBV3-1 (or the pseudogene TRBV3-2), the J gene TRBJ1-2; 11 positions match TRBD1. The CDR3 is 15 amino acids. Per germline, CDR1 LGHDT and CDR2 YNNKEL (reference sequence). V lost 1 base to trimming and J lost 6 bases; unmatched junction nucleotides: 4. CDR3 sequence reads: CASSQADRGHDGYTF. The CDR3 DNA sequence: TGTGCCAGCAGCCAAGCGGACAGGGGGCACGATGGCTACACCTTC.

V gene TRBV5-5 combines with J gene TRBJ2-3, with 7 positions matching TRBD1. Germline CDR1 and CDR2: SGHKS and YYEKEE (reference sequence). The J segment lost 2 bases and the V segment lost 10 bases, leaving 10 bases of the junction unmatched. CDR3 length equals 14 residues. The CDR3 DNA is TGTGCCGTCCCAGGGGGTGAACTCACAGATACGCAGTATTTT. Amino acid sequence: CAVPGGELTDTQYF.

The J gene is TRBJ2-5, the V gene TRBV2; TRBD1 matches at 7 bases. The CDR3 extends over 13 amino acids. Germline values: CDR1 SNHLY, CDR2 FYNNEI. V dropped 7 bases and J dropped 0; count of bases not matched to a gene: 2. The CDR3 loop is CASNRGDQETQYF. The CDR3 DNA is TGTGCCAGCAACAGGGGCGACCAAGAGACCCAGTACTTC. Complete variable domain (other parts from reference TRBV2 and TRBJ2-5): EPEVTQTPSHQVTQMGQEVILRCVPISNHLYFYWYRQILGQKVEFLVSFYNNEISEKSEIFDDQFSVERPDGSNFTLKIRSTKLEDSAMYFCASNRGDQETQYFGPGTRLLVL.

On this clone itself: Other DNA sequences within the sample encode an identical CDR3. This chain connects TRBV9 to TRBJ1-6; possibly TRBD1 for D (5 bases). Trimming pared 0 bases from V and 9 bases from J, leaving 10 bases between. Germline V lookup: CDR1 SGDLS, CDR2 YYNGEE. The CDR3 has 14 residues. The CDR3 protein is CASSVGDTGSPLHF. Written as DNA, the CDR3 is TGTGCCAGCAGCGTAGGGGATACAGGTTCACCCCTCCACTTT.

The genes are TRBV10-3 and TRBJ1-5; 9 positions match TRBD1. The germline CDR1 and CDR2 sequences are ENHRY and SYGVKD. V lost 6 bases, J lost 5 bases, and 5 bases stayed unmatched. CDR3 length: 14 amino acids. The DNA for the CDR3 is TGTGCCATCAGGGGACAGGGAGCAGATCAGCCCCAGCATTTT. It is translated as CAIRGQGADQPQHF.

The chain carries TRBV3-1 (or the pseudogene TRBV3-2) and TRBJ1-1; TRBD1 aligns across 8 bases. With V trimmed by 3 bases and J by 5 bases, 8 bases remained unmatched. The CDR3 has 15 residues. Germline assignment: CDR1 LGHDT and CDR2 YNNKEL (reference sequence). CDR3 residues: CASSHSRTGHTEAFF. CDR3 sequence (DNA): TGTGCCAGCAGCCATTCGAGGACAGGGCATACTGAAGCTTTCTTT.

This rearrangement joins TRBV7-2 to TRBJ2-5; 9 bases map to TRBD1. Germline V lookup: CDR1 SGHTA, CDR2 FQGNSA. The CDR3 totals 15 residues. J lost 2 bases, V lost 5 bases, and 6 bases had no gene match. The chain's CDR3 is CASSARTGAQETQYF. The CDR3 DNA reads as TGTGCCAGCAGCGCGCGGACAGGGGCACAAGAGACCCAGTACTTC.

This rearrangement joins TRBV19 to TRBJ2-7; a weak D match, TRBD1 (5 bases). Germline CDR1 LNHDA, CDR2 SQIVND (reference sequence). The CDR3 consists of 15 residues. Trimming took 3 bases from V and 3 from J, leaving 15 bases between them. The DNA for the CDR3 is TGTGCCAGTAGTATTAACCAGGGTAGGGGCTACGAGCAGTACTTC. Protein product: CASSINQGRGYEQYF.

This chain joins TRBV6-2 or TRBV6-3 and TRBJ1-1; a possible D gene is TRBD1 (5 bases). With 5 bases removed from V and 1 base from J, the gap between germline ends came to 8 bases. This CDR3 is 13 amino acids long. Germline lookup yields CDR1 MNHEY and CDR2 SVGEGT. In DNA form, the CDR3 reads TGTGCCAGCAGTGCCCAGGGGAACACTGAAGCTTTCTTT. This encodes CASSAQGNTEAFF.

The rearrangement links TRBV5-4 to TRBJ1-4, with D perhaps TRBD1 (5 bases). Trimming pared 0 bases from V and 17 bases from J, leaving 17 bases between. The CDR3 totals 13 residues. Germline CDR1 SGHNT, CDR2 YYREEE (reference sequence). The CDR3, as DNA: TGTGCCAGCAGCTTGGATGGGGCTGGCAAACGATTTTTT. Translating it yields CASSLDGAGKRFF.

The chain has TRBV24-1 and TRBJ2-7, with D maybe TRBD1 (5 bases). Trimming shortened V by 2 bases and J by 2 bases, and 9 bases separated the two germline ends. The CDR3 is 14 amino acids. Germline V gene sequence: CDR1 KGHDR, CDR2 SFDVKD. In nucleotides, the CDR3 is TGTGCCACCAGTGATTCATACAGGCCCTACGAGCAGTACTTC. This gives the protein CATSDSYRPYEQYF.

The gene calls are TRBV27 and TRBJ2-7; 7 bases are shared with TRBD2. The CDR3 extends over 15 amino acids. Trimming removed 6 bases from V and 0 bases from J; junction bases left unmatched: 8. Germline CDR1 MNHEY, CDR2 SMNVEV (reference sequence). In DNA form, the CDR3 reads TGTGCCAGCAGGATGCTCCTAGCGGACTCCTACGAGCAGTACTTC. Its translation is CASRMLLADSYEQYF.

The J gene is TRBJ2-1, the V gene TRBV5-1, with D perhaps matching TRBD1 (6 bases). Germline V gene data show CDR1 as SGHRS and CDR2 as YFSETQ. V was pared by 5 bases and J by 6 bases, with 12 bases between. This CDR3 has 13 residues. The CDR3 DNA sequence: TGCGCCAGCAGGTATCCAGGGGTCAATGAGCAGTTCTTC. Amino acids: CASRYPGVNEQFF.

This clone was observed once. The chain employs TRBV7-2 and TRBJ2-5; 9 bases are shared with TRBD1. The trim removed 4 bases at V and 4 bases at J, leaving 7 bases unmatched. This CDR3 comprises 15 residues. Germline V lookup: CDR1 SGHTA, CDR2 FQGNSA. CDR3 region: CASSSNRGLGETQYF. CDR3 bases: TGTGCCAGCAGCTCCAACAGGGGGCTGGGAGAGACCCAGTACTTC. The full variable domain, completed using reference TRBV7-2 and TRBJ2-5, is GAGVSQSPSNKVTEKGKDVELRCDPISGHTALYWYRQSLGQGLEFLIYFQGNSAPDKSGLPSDRFSAERTGGSVSTLTIQRTQQEDSAVYLCASSSNRGLGETQYFGPGTRLLVL.

The chain has TRBV6-1 and TRBJ2-1; no clear D. This CDR3 comprises 15 residues. Trimming removed 2 bases from V and 8 bases from J, with 16 bases in between. In germline, CDR1 is MNHNS, CDR2 SASEGT. CDR3 DNA: TGTGCCAGCAGTGAATCTGGAGAGGTTTTCGATGAGCAGTTCTTC. It is translated as CASSESGEVFDEQFF.

The CDR3 spells CASSRGLWLDTQYF. The CDR3 nucleotides are TGTGCCAGCAGCCGCGGTCTCTGGTTAGATACGCAGTATTTT. The rearrangement links TRBV2 to TRBJ2-3; D call uncertain. Trimming stripped 6 bases from V and 5 bases from J, with 15 bases between. This CDR3 contains 14 residues. Germline V gene data show CDR1 as SNHLY and CDR2 as FYNNEI.

This chain links TRBV28 with TRBJ1-1; a possible D gene is TRBD1 (5 bases). V shed 4 bases and J shed 1 base, with 10 bases lying between them. Germline V gene sequence: CDR1 MDHEN, CDR2 SYDVKM. The CDR3 is 14 amino acids. The CDR3 DNA reads as TGTGCCAGCAGTTGGAAACAGGCGAACACTGAAGCTTTCTTT. Protein sequence: CASSWKQANTEAFF.

V usage is TRBV28 and J usage is TRBJ2-7, with D perhaps matching TRBD2 (6 bases). The CDR3 contains 17 residues. Germline loops: CDR1 MDHEN, CDR2 SYDVKM. With 5 bases removed from V and 1 base from J, the gap between germline ends came to 21 bases. CDR3 residues: CASSPPRVGGSSYEQYF. In DNA, the CDR3 is TGTGCCAGCAGTCCCCCCCGGGTGGGAGGATCGTCCTACGAGCAGTACTTC.

The rearrangement links TRBV5-1 to TRBJ1-2; D is possibly TRBD1 (6 bases). Germline V CDR1 and CDR2: SGHRS, YFSETQ. The CDR3 is 13 amino acids. V was pared by 4 bases and J by 6 bases, with 13 bases between. The CDR3 DNA is TGCGCCAGCAGCCAGGGGTCTACAGATGGCTACACCTTC. It specifies CASSQGSTDGYTF. The entire variable domain, with the rest obtained from reference TRBV5-1 and TRBJ1-2, is as follows: KAGVTQTPRYLIKTRGQQVTLSCSPISGHRSVSWYQQTPGQGLQFLFEYFSETQRNKGNFPGRFSGRQFSNSRSEMNVSTLELGDSALYLCASSQGSTDGYTFGSGTRLTVV.

This sequence joins TRBV19 and TRBJ2-2; TRBD2 matches 7 bases. V shed 1 base, J shed 6 bases, and the junction held 11 bases outside the gene matches. Germline values: CDR1 LNHDA, CDR2 SQIVND (reference sequence). The CDR3 consists of 17 residues. CDR3 nucleotides: TGTGCCAGTAGTATAGGCGGGGGATCGGCTGGATCCGGGGAGCTGTTTTTT. As protein: CASSIGGGSAGSGELFF.